This is a list of T cell receptor beta chains from one sample in a study of cytomegalovirus exposure and HLA in healthy donors. TCRdb's copy holds only in-frame clones and misses some; the assay was immunoSEQ multiplex PCR. The sample lists 65,000 to 95,000 clones; around 75% were seen once. Sequenced material: PBMCs. These receptors were collected from a man in his 70s in good health and CMV-seronegative. Each CDR3 is given with its conserved first and last residue. The D gene is left open where the match is weak. A clone size is listed for some rows: how often the clone was seen (once, few, many), or a class if it is expanded.

few | TRBD1 | TRBJ1-5 | TRBV7-8 | TGTGCCAGCAGCTACGGGACAGGGGGCGATCAGCCCCAGCATTTT | CASSYGTGGDQPQHF
once | - | TRBJ1-4 | TRBV25-1 | TGTGCCAGCAAGGGGCAAGCAACTAATGAAAAACTGTTTTTT | CASKGQATNEKLFF
- | TRBD1 | TRBJ1-3 | TRBV19 | TGTGCCAGTAGTGCCGTCAACAGGGGACGTTCTGGAAACACCATATATTTT | CASSAVNRGRSGNTIYF
- | TRBD1 | TRBJ1-2 | TRBV9 | TGTGCCAGCAGCCCCCATGAGGGACAGGGGGAGGCCTACACCTTC | CASSPHEGQGEAYTF
- | - | TRBJ2-3 | TRBV5-1 | TGCGCCAGCAGCTTGGAGCCACAGAGCACAGATACGCAGTATTTT | CASSLEPQSTDTQYF
- | TRBD1 | TRBJ1-2 | TRBV6-1 | TGTGCCAGCAGTGAACCCGACAGGGTGAGTGGCTACACCTTC | CASSEPDRVSGYTF
- | - | TRBJ2-5 | TRBV11-2 | TGTGCCAGCAGCCGAGGAGGGACGGGGCAAGAGACCCAGTACTTC | CASSRGGTGQETQYF
- | TRBD2 | TRBJ2-1 | TRBV11-2 | TGTGCCAGCAGGCGGACTAGCGGGAACAACAATGAGCAGTTCTTC | CASRRTSGNNNEQFF
- | TRBD1 | TRBJ2-2 | TRBV7-9 | TGTGCCAGCAGCTTAGGGACAGGGGGCTACACCGGGGAGCTGTTTTTT | CASSLGTGGYTGELFF
- | - | TRBJ2-7 | TRBV6-5 | TGTGCCAGCAGTCTGACTGGATCCTACGAGCAGTACTTC | CASSLTGSYEQYF